The present TCR beta chain was sequenced within a study of T cell responses to AZD1222 COVID-19 vaccine (TCRdb year 2021). Some background on the complete study: TCR sequencing covered fewer than 250 trial participants: 200 to 220 given two doses of AZD1222 and 26 given two doses of MenACWY control vaccine. Trial participants were enrolled by age into 18-55, 56-69 and 70-plus year subgroups, with approximately 150, 30 and 60 TCR-sequenced participants respectively.

What the study reported, not specific to this receptor: CD4 TCRs associated with the vaccine covered the entire spike protein, and the dominant responses were in regions 160-218 and 743-854. No day 14 peak-response samples were available, so repertoires were characterized only after the peak T cell response. A significant rise in spike-specific TCR breadth and depth was observed after two AZD1222 doses relative to day 0 and relative to MenACWY recipients. Nearly half of unique spike-specific TCRs reportedly recognized epitopes outside regions mutated in the B.1.351 and B.1.1.7 variants. Conclusions about previously exposed vaccinees are limited because only a handful of AZD1222 recipients were SARS-CoV-2 seropositive at baseline. Most participants were white British and females outnumbered males, and the authors suggested that clonal diversity may have been underestimated. In the small 56-69-year group, the increase in depth fell short of significance, most likely because of low power.

The CDR3 regions of human TCRbeta chains were subjected to immunosequencing. For the original study's pipeline: Repertoire TCRs were checked for matches against a reference library of SARS-CoV-2-specific TCRs that had been generated using the MIRA antigen-specificity platform. Breadth was defined as the fraction of unique TCRs that were SARS-CoV-2-associated. Depth was defined as the fraction of total T cells that were SARS-CoV-2-associated. Using the MIRA data, each spike-specific TCR was assigned both to the spike region to which the TCR was reactive and to a CD4 or CD8 class. Log10-transformed breadth and depth values were compared by one-way ANOVA with Sidak's multiple comparisons tests. The immuneACCESS repertoire file appears here via TCRdb, limited to in-frame rearrangements. These files lack a portion of the clones; in checked studies, under half of the deficit traces to unresolved V genes, and the cause of the others is not known. V and J calls and clone size are copied from that table; D and trimming were computed from the DNA. This sample gives 150,000 to 200,000 clones in total; about 92% of them show up just once. The leading ten clones occupy less than 4% of the sample.

The intended sense of this specimen's time point label: about 28 days (+/-7) after the second vaccine dose. The treatment or condition label here, explained by the study, means: meningococcal conjugate vaccine given as trial control. Samples from vaccinated people were obtained from the UK trials COV001 and COV002, which included a single-blind randomized controlled phase 2/3 trial of AZD1222 (ChAdOx1 nCoV-19) in healthy adults. Trial participant PBMC samples were collected at day 0 and day 28 after the second dose for TCRbeta chain sequencing. Note on this clone: Its specific antigen is unknown. No base qualities exist here, and no much larger clone lies one base off it.

The germline ends are 15 bases apart after V is trimmed by 5 bases and J by 4 bases. Its CDR3 holds 15 amino acids, cysteine through phenylalanine. The CDR3 DNA has 45 bases and is translated from base 1. CDR1 and CDR2, per the germline V gene, are MDHEN and SYDVKM. The sequence links TRBV28 to TRBJ1-3; TRBD1 is perhaps the D gene, given 5 matching bases. The source was peripheral blood, collected 28 days after the second dose of the MenACWY control vaccine. The sequence was collected from an adult who received the MenACWY meningococcal vaccine as a control. In nucleotide form, the sequence is TGTGCCAGCAGTCCTCCCCGAGGGACGGGAAACACCATATATTTT. This sequence encodes CASSPPRGTGNTIYF.